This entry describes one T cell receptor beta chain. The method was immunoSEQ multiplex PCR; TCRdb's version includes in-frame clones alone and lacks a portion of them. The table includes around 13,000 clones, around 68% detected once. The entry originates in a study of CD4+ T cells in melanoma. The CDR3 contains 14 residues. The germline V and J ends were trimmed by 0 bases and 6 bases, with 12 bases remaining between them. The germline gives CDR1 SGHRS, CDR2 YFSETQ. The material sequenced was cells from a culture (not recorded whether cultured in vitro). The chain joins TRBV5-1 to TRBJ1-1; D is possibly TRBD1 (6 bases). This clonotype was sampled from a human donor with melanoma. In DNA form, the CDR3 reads TGCGCCAGCAGCTTGGCAAGGGGGTCAGCTGAAGCTTTCTTT. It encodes CASSLARGSAEAFF.